The source of this T cell receptor beta chain is a study of blood T cells in healthy people across ages. Findings of the study overall: Diversity figures based on one million T cells were deemed too low.

The CDR3 is 15 residues long. V was clipped by 4 bases and J by 2 bases, with 15 bases between them. Looked up from germline, CDR1 is SEHNR and CDR2 is FQNEAQ (reference sequence). For the second PCR, which ran for about 6 to 11 cycles, a sample-barcoded 5' primer and a J-beta primer mix were used. TCRdb passed the 5' RACE reads through MiXCR, listing each CDR3 protein once. In the table there are 600,000 to 1,000,000 distinct CDR3 sequences, 20% to 25% of which are singletons. As to this clonotype: Its target is unknown.

This same sample was also taken into another study, of T cells of mothers and their children.

The chain joins TRBV7-9 to TRBJ2-7; D remains ambiguous. Sequencing used blood. This TCR was recovered from a boy aged 5-17 years in good health. This CDR3 is CASSSPGGQPYEQYF. The CDR3 bases are TGTGCCAGCAGCTCACCGGGCGGCCAACCCTACGAGCAGTACTTC.